These 26 T cell receptor beta chains were all obtained from the same sample, sequenced in a study of tumor-infiltrating lymphocytes in primary liver carcinoma. Unsorted bulk tissue, 20-30 mg of it, served as the source for co-extraction of RNA and DNA. From 500 ng of total RNA, TCR beta-specific cDNA was reverse-transcribed using a constant-region primer. Libraries for TCR beta were built through three nested multiplex PCR rounds, which together made up a slightly modified ARM-PCR procedure. A C-beta reverse primer was combined with TRBV1-TRBV30 forward primers in the first two PCR rounds, and each round had about 10 cycles. Via MiXCR, TCRdb re-called the multiplex PCR reads, giving one row per CDR3 protein. The sample has 40,000 to 55,000 distinct CDR3 sequences, 71% seen once. The sequencing input was liver tumor tissue from sampling region 5. Regarding subset: tumor region T5, tumor centre. Every receptor here comes from a man aged 40-49 years with primary liver carcinoma and hepatitis B virus infection.

Regarding this clonotype: Germline is not matched at one junction end, which may reflect a read error. The chain has TRBV7-8 and TRBJ1-2; 11 bases agree with TRBD1. The germline V gene encodes CDR1 SGHVS and CDR2 FQNEAQ. The CDR3 loop spans 14 amino acids. For the CDR3, the DNA is TGTACCAGCAGTCCCCGGACAGGGGGCGGTGGCTACACCTTC. Its protein product is CTSSPRTGGGGYTF.

Comment on this clonotype: One end of the junction varies from germline; a read error may be responsible. This chain links TRBV10-3 with TRBJ1-4; 9 positions agree with TRBD1. There are 18 residues in the CDR3. Germline lookup yields CDR1 ENHRY and CDR2 SYGVKD. CDR3 coding DNA: TGTGCCATCAGTGAGTCGGTCCCGGGACAGGGCTTCAACGAAAAACAGTTTTTT. The encoded protein is CAISESVPGQGFNEKQFF.

As regards this clonotype: This sequence may be a read error, since a much larger clone differs from it by one base. The chain uses TRBV24-1 and TRBJ2-3; 8 nucleotides agree with TRBD1. Germline V gives CDR1 KGHDR, CDR2 SFDVKD. This CDR3 is 15 amino acids long. The CDR3 DNA follows: TGTGCCATCAGTGAAACAGGGGGGAGCACAGATACGCAGTATTTT. Residues: CAISETGGSTDTQYF.

Regarding this clonotype: The germline gene is not matched at one end of the junction; a read error may be the cause. The chain couples TRBV6-1 to TRBJ2-5; 7 bases fit TRBD1. The germline gives CDR1 MNHNS, CDR2 SASEGT. The CDR3 is 13 amino acids. The CDR3 bases are TGCGCCAGCGGTGAAGGGACAGTGCAGACCCAGTACTTC. Protein sequence: CASGEGTVQTQYF.

Concerning this clonotype: This sequence may be a read error, since a much larger clone differs from it by one base. The chain links TRBV7-9 to TRBJ1-1, with D maybe TRBD1 (5 bases). From germline, CDR1 is SEHNR and CDR2 FQNEAQ (reference sequence). This CDR3 is 17 amino acids long. Trimming cost V 7 bases and J 0 bases, with 21 bases left between them. In DNA form, the CDR3 reads TGTGCCAGCAACTGGGACGCTAGTTTTTCTCTGAACACTGAAGCTTTCTTT. It encodes CASNWDASFSLNTEAFF.

This clonotype was counted a few times. This chain links TRBV5-1 with TRBJ2-1, with D perhaps TRBD2 (5 bases). The CDR3 has 15 residues. The V gene lost 0 bases and the J gene lost 2 bases, with 9 bases spanning the gap. Germline CDR1 SGHRS, CDR2 YFSETQ. The CDR3 sequence: CASSLVGEPYNEQFF. In DNA form, the CDR3 reads TGCGCCAGCAGCTTGGTTGGGGAGCCCTACAATGAGCAGTTCTTC.

The rearrangement links TRBV5-1 to TRBJ2-3; D unclear. Trimming removed 8 bases at V and 5 bases at J, with 12 bases between. This CDR3 region has 12 residues. Germline CDR1 reads SGHRS; CDR2 reads YFSETQ. The CDR3: CASRGRLDTQYF. The CDR3 coding sequence is TGCGCCAGTAGAGGACGGTTAGATACGCAGTATTTT.

The chain carries TRBV2 and TRBJ1-3; D is uncertain. Looked up from germline, CDR1 is SNHLY and CDR2 is FYNNEI. Deletions cut 6 bases from V and 0 bases from J, with 15 bases between. CDR3 size: 16 residues. The CDR3 region is CASSPQSTRSGNTIYF. The CDR3 DNA sequence: TGTGCCAGCAGCCCCCAGTCCACCCGCTCTGGAAACACCATATATTTT.

This clonotype appeared a few times. This CDR3 is CASSFRVGELFF. The CDR3 nucleotides are TGTGCCAGCAGCTTTAGAGTGGGGGAGCTGTTTTTT. The chain couples TRBV7-8 to TRBJ2-2; D not resolved. Deletions cut 3 bases from V and 8 bases from J, with 7 bases between. Germline CDR1 and CDR2: SGHVS and FQNEAQ. The CDR3 extends over 12 amino acids. The full variable domain, completed using reference TRBV7-8 and TRBJ2-2, is GAGVSQSPRYKVAKRGQDVALRCDPISGHVSLFWYQQALGQGPEFLTYFQNEAQLDKSGLPSDRFFAERPEGSVSTLKIQRTQQEDSAVYLCASSFRVGELFFGEGSRLTVL.

This clonotype has at least ten counts. The chain employs TRBV5-5 and TRBJ2-5; D remains unclear. The CDR3 covers 14 residues. V lost 0 bases and J lost 5, with 11 bases in between. The germline V gene has CDR1 SGHKS and CDR2 YYEKEE (reference sequence). The CDR3 protein is CASSLGDSRETQYF. The CDR3 DNA reads TGTGCCAGCAGCTTGGGGGATAGCAGGGAGACCCAGTACTTC.

The sample holds one count of this clonotype. A read error is likely, as this CDR3 ends without the conserved phenylalanine or tryptophan. This chain connects TRBV29-1 to TRBJ2-5, with D possibly TRBD1 on 5 matching bases. The length of the CDR3 is 12 residues. Germline V CDR1 and CDR2: SQVTM, ANQGSEA. V was shortened by 1 base and J by 6 bases, with 9 bases between the two germline ends. Here the CDR3 DNA reads TGCAGCGTTGAAGGGCAGGGTAAGACCCAGTACTCC. This translates into CSVEGQGKTQYS.

As to this clonotype: At one end, the junction sequence differs from germline, possibly due to a read error. This chain links TRBV10-3 with TRBJ2-1, with 13 nucleotides matching TRBD2. The CDR3 length is 18 residues. CDR1 is ENHRY and CDR2 is SYGVKD in the germline V gene. The CDR3 reads CAVSEGSTGLAGVGEQFF. In nucleotides, the CDR3 is TGTGCCGTCAGCGAGGGAAGTACCGGACTAGCGGGAGTAGGTGAGCAGTTCTTC.

This clonotype appeared a few times. The DNA is left out, because the CDR3 cannot be placed on it with certainty; the CDR3 is given as TCRdb lists it. The genes are TRBV11-2 and TRBJ1-2; the table's D call of TRBD1 was not tested on the DNA. Germline CDR1 and CDR2: SGHAT and FQNNGV. Counting both end residues, the CDR3 totals 14 amino acids. The CDR3 protein is CASSLADRDYGCTF.

This clonotype was recorded only once. The chain joins TRBV29-1 to TRBJ2-7; D is uncertain. There are 14 residues in the CDR3. Germline loops: CDR1 SQVTM, CDR2 ANQGSEA. The V end was cut by 7 bases, the J end by 5 bases, with 21 bases between. The CDR3 DNA is TGCAGCGCTACTGTGGCCGTGGGGTTGCACGAGCAGTACTTC. This codes for CSATVAVGLHEQYF.

At least ten counts were recorded for this clonotype. This chain uses TRBV12-3 or TRBV12-4 with TRBJ2-5; tentative D call: TRBD2 (5 bases). This CDR3 spans 14 amino acids. Trimming took 4 bases from V and 3 from J, leaving 12 bases between them. The CDR3 is CASSSDRAEETQYF. The DNA of the CDR3 is TGTGCCAGCAGTTCAGATCGAGCGGAAGAGACCCAGTACTTC.

This clonotype was picked up many times. The chain combines TRBV4-2 with TRBJ2-7; 10 bases match TRBD2. Germline trimming cut 1 base from V and 6 bases from J; bases unmatched to any gene: 6. Germline lookup yields CDR1 LGHNA and CDR2 YNFKEQ. The CDR3 extends over 15 amino acids. The CDR3: CASSQAITSGTEQYF. CDR3 coding DNA: TGTGCCAGCAGCCAAGCGATAACTAGCGGGACCGAGCAGTACTTC.

There are a few counts of this clonotype. This could be a read error, since a much larger clone is one nucleotide away. This chain links TRBV6-1 with TRBJ2-7; a possible D gene is TRBD1 (6 bases). The CDR3 contains 14 residues. The germline V gene has CDR1 MNHNS and CDR2 SASEGT. V was cut by 7 bases and J by 2 bases, with 15 bases left in between. This chain's CDR3 is CASNFGTSTYEQYF. The CDR3 DNA follows: TGTGCCAGCAACTTCGGGACATCGACCTACGAGCAGTACTTC.

J is TRBJ1-4 and V is TRBV6-5, with D uncertain. The CDR3 loop spans 15 amino acids. V lost 8 bases and J 5 bases, leaving 18 bases between the germline ends. Looked up from germline, CDR1 is MNHEY and CDR2 is SVGAGI. The CDR3 nucleotides are TGTGCCAGCTGTTTCACGGGAGCGGGGAATGAAAAACTGTTTTTT. This gives the protein CASCFTGAGNEKLFF.

With respect to this clonotype: No conserved phenylalanine or tryptophan is present at the end of the CDR3, so a read error is the likely explanation. The rearrangement links TRBV5-4 to TRBJ1-2; D is unresolved. Germline CDR1 is SGHNT and CDR2 is YYREEE (reference sequence). There are 13 residues in the CDR3. CDR3 region: CASSVNRHYSYTY. For the CDR3, the DNA is TGTGCCAGCAGCGTGAACCGCCACTATAGCTACACCTAC.

Details on this clonotype: One junction end does not reproduce the germline sequence, and a read error may be involved. The genes are TRBV5-4 and TRBJ2-1; D not certain. Germline loops: CDR1 SGHNT, CDR2 YYREEE (reference sequence). This CDR3 comprises 15 residues. CDR3 amino acids: CASSAGNSSHNEQFF. CDR3 nucleotides: TGTGCCAGCAGCGCCGGTAACAGCTCCCACAATGAGCAGTTCTTC.

Of note for this clonotype: One end of the junction is discordant with germline, which a read error may explain. V gene TRBV7-8 combines with J gene TRBJ2-5; 7 bases fit TRBD2. This CDR3 contains 15 residues. The germline V gene encodes CDR1 SGHVS and CDR2 FQNEAQ. CDR3: CVSGSGTTNQETQYF. CDR3 nucleotides: TGTGTCAGCGGCTCCGGGACTACGAATCAAGAGACCCAGTACTTC. Drawing the rest from reference TRBV7-8 and TRBJ2-5, the complete variable domain is GAGVSQSPRYKVAKRGQDVALRCDPISGHVSLFWYQQALGQGPEFLTYFQNEAQLDKSGLPSDRFFAERPEGSVSTLKIQRTQQEDSAVYLCVSGSGTTNQETQYFGPGTRLLVL.

Notes on this clonotype: A much more abundant neighbour one base away suggests this may be a read error. A read error is likely, as this CDR3 ends without the conserved phenylalanine or tryptophan. The rearrangement uses TRBV6-4 and TRBJ2-7; the D gene could be TRBD1 or TRBD2 (5 bases each). This CDR3 comprises 10 residues. Germline CDR1 is MRHNA and CDR2 is SNTAGT. The V gene lost 8 bases and the J gene lost 7 bases, with 9 bases spanning the gap. CDR3 protein: CASPEGEQYL. The CDR3 DNA is TGTGCCAGCCCAGAGGGGGAGCAGTACTTA.

Comments on this clonotype: The junction departs from the called germline gene at one end, perhaps through a read error. The chain combines TRBV5-1 with TRBJ1-2, with unresolved D. The CDR3 consists of 17 residues. Germline CDR1 and CDR2: SGHRS and YFSETQ. The CDR3 spells CASSPGWRTDPNYDYTF. The CDR3 DNA reads TGCGCCAGCAGTCCAGGATGGAGGACGGACCCAAACTATGACTACACCTTC.

Many counts were recorded for this clonotype. The rearrangement joins TRBV28 to TRBJ2-3; D remains unclear. V dropped 1 base and J dropped 2 bases, with 10 bases sitting between them. CDR1 MDHEN and CDR2 SYDVKM come from the germline V gene. This CDR3 region has 15 residues. CDR3 protein: CASSLSIDITDTQYF. For the CDR3, the DNA is TGTGCCAGCAGTTTATCGATAGACATCACAGATACGCAGTATTTT.

Points on this clonotype: A junction end diverges from the germline sequence, so it may reflect a read error. The gene calls are TRBV10-3 and TRBJ2-5, with D possibly matching TRBD2 (6 bases). The CDR3 loop spans 15 amino acids. From germline, CDR1 is ENHRY and CDR2 SYGVKD. CDR3 nucleotides: TGTGCCATCAGATCCGACCTGGGACTGCAAGAGATCCAGTACTTC. Translated, it gives CAIRSDLGLQEIQYF.

Details on this clonotype: The conserved phenylalanine or tryptophan is not found at the CDR3 terminus, so this likely reflects a read error. The chain employs TRBV29-1 and TRBJ2-7; the D gene is possibly TRBD2 (5 bases). The CDR3 covers 13 residues. Trimming removed 3 bases from V and 4 bases from J, with 13 bases in between. Germline CDR1 and CDR2: SQVTM and ANQGSEA. The CDR3 sequence is CSVESGLGYEQYY. CDR3 bases: TGCAGCGTTGAGTCGGGATTAGGATACGAGCAGTACTAC.